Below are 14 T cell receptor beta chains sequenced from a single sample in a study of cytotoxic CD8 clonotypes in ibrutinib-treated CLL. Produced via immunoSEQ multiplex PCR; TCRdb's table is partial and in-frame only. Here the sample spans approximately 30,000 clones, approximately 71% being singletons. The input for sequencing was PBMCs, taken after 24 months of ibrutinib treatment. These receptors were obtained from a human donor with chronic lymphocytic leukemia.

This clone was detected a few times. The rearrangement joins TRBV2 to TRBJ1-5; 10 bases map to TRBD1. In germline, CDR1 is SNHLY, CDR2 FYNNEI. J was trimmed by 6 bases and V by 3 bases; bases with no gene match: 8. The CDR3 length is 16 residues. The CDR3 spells CASSDRRQGAAQPQHF. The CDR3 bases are TGTGCCAGCAGTGATCGGAGACAGGGGGCAGCTCAGCCCCAGCATTTT.

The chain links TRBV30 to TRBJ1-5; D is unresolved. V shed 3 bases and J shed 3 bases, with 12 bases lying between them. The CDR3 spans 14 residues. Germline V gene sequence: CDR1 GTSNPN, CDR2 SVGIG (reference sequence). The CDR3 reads CAWSFGNNNQPQHF. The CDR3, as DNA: TGTGCCTGGAGCTTCGGGAACAACAATCAGCCCCAGCATTTT.

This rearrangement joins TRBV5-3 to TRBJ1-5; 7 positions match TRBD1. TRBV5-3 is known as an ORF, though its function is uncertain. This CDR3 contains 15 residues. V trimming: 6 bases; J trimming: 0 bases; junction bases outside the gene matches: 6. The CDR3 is CARTGQEYSNQPQHF. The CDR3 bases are TGTGCCAGAACCGGACAGGAGTATAGCAATCAGCCCCAGCATTTT.

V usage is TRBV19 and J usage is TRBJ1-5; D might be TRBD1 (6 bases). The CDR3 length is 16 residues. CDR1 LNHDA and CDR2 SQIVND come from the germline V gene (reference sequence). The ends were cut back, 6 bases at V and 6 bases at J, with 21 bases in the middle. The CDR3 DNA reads TGTGCCAGTAGATCCCTCCCGGTTCGGGGGCTTCAGCCCCAGCATTTT. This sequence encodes CASRSLPVRGLQPQHF.

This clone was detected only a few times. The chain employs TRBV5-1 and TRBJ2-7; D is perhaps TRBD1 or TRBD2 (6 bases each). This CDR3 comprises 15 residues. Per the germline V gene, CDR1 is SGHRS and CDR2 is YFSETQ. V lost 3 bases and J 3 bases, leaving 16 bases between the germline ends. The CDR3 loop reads CASSYDPGAGYEQYF. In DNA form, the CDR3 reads TGCGCCAGCAGCTATGACCCGGGGGCCGGCTACGAGCAGTACTTC.

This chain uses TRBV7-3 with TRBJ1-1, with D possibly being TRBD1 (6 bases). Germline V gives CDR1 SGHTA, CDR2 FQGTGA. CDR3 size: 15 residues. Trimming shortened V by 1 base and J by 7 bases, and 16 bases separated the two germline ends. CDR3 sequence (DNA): TGTGCCAGCAGCTTAATTCCAGGGGCCCGGGGTGAAGCTTTCTTT. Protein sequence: CASSLIPGARGEAFF. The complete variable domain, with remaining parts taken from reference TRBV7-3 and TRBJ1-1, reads GAGVSQTPSNKVTEKGKYVELRCDPISGHTALYWYRQSLGQGPEFLIYFQGTGAADDSGLPNDRFFAVRPEGSVSTLKIQRTERGDSAVYLCASSLIPGARGEAFFGQGTRLTVV.

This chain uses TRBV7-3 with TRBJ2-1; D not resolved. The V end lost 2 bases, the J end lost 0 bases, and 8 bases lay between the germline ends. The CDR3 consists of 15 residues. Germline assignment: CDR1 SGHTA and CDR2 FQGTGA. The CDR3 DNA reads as TGTGCCAGCAGCTTAGGACCAAGCTCCTACAATGAGCAGTTCTTC. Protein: CASSLGPSSYNEQFF.

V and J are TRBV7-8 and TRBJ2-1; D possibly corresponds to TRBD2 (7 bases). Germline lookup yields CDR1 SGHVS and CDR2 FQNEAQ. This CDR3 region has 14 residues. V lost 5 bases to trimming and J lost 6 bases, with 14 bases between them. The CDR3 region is CASSTRGASNEQFF. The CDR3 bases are TGTGCCAGCAGCACCCGGGGGGCTAGCAATGAGCAGTTCTTC.

CDR3 in amino acids: CASSMDRRNTGELFF. The CDR3 nucleotides read TGTGCCAGTAGTATGGACAGGCGCAACACCGGGGAGCTGTTTTTT. The chain employs TRBV19 and TRBJ2-2; 7 bases are a match to TRBD1. V trimming: 3 bases; J trimming: 2 bases; junction bases outside the gene matches: 3. Germline values: CDR1 LNHDA, CDR2 SQIVND (reference sequence). The CDR3 length is 15 residues.

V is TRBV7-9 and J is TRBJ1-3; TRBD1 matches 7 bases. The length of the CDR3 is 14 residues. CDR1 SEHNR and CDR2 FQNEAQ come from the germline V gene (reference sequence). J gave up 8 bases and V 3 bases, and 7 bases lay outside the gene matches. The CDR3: CASSFDRVFDTIYF. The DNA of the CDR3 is TGTGCCAGCAGCTTTGACAGGGTGTTTGACACCATATATTTT.

For the CDR3, the DNA is TGCAGTGCCACCAACTACGAGCAGTACTTC. Translation: CSATNYEQYF. The chain carries TRBV20-1 and TRBJ2-7; D unclear. The CDR3 runs to 10 residues. The germline V and J ends were trimmed by 6 bases and 3 bases, with 6 bases remaining between them. Germline lookup yields CDR1 DFQATT and CDR2 SNEGSKA (reference sequence).

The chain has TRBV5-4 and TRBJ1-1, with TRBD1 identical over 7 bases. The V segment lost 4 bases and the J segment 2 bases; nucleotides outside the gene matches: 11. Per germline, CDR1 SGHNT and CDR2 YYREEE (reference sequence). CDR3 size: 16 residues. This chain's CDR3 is CASSRTGTEFNTEAFF. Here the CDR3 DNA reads TGTGCCAGCAGCAGGACGGGGACAGAATTTAACACTGAAGCTTTCTTT.

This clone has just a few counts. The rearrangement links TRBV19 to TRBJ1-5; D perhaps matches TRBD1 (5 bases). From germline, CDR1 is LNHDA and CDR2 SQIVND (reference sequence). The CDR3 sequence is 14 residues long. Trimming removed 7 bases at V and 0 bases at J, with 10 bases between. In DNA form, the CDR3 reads TGTGCCAGTAAGCTAGGGGCTAGCAATCAGCCCCAGCATTTT. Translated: CASKLGASNQPQHF. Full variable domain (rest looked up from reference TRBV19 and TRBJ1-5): DGGITQSPKYLFRKEGQNVTLSCEQNLNHDAMYWYRQDPGQGLRLIYYSQIVNDFQKGDIAEGYSVSREKKESFPLTVTSAQKNPTAFYLCASKLGASNQPQHFGDGTRLSIL.

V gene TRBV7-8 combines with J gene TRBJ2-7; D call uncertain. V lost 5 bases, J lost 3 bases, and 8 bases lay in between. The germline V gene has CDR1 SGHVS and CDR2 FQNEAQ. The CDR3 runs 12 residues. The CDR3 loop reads CASSQQRYEQYF. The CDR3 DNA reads TGTGCCAGCAGCCAACAGCGCTACGAGCAGTACTTC. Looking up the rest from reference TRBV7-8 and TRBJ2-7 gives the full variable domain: GAGVSQSPRYKVAKRGQDVALRCDPISGHVSLFWYQQALGQGPEFLTYFQNEAQLDKSGLPSDRFFAERPEGSVSTLKIQRTQQEDSAVYLCASSQQRYEQYFGPGTRLTVT.